This TCR beta chain emerged from a study of cytomegalovirus exposure and HLA in healthy donors. The study ran its PCR with 60 Vbeta and 13 Jbeta primers. Generated by immunoSEQ multiplex PCR, the TCRdb table keeps only in-frame clones and is missing some. The sample has some 200,000 clones; over 75% are singletons. With 6 bases removed from V and 0 bases from J, the gap between germline ends came to 14 bases. The length of the CDR3 is 16 residues. Germline loops: CDR1 LNHDA, CDR2 SQIVND (reference sequence). This receptor was obtained from a female donor in good health and CMV-seronegative. The sample comprised PBMCs. The chain is built from TRBV19 and TRBJ2-2; D is perhaps TRBD2 (6 bases). CDR3 amino acids: CASSPRGLANTGELFF. CDR3 sequence (DNA): TGTGCCAGTAGCCCGCGGGGACTTGCGAACACCGGGGAGCTGTTTTTT.